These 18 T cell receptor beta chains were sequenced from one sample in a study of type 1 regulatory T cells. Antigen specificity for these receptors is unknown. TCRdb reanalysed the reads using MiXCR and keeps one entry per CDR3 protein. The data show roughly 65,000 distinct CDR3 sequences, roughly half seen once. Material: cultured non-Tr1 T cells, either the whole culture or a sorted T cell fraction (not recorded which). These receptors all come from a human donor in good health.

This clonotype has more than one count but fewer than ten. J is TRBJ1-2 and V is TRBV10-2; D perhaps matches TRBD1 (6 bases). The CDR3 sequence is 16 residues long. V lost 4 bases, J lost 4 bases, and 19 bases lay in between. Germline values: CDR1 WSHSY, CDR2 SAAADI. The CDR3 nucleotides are TGCGCCAGCAGTGGGGCGGGGGCAGCCTCTCTCTATGGCTACACCTTC. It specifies CASSGAGAASLYGYTF.

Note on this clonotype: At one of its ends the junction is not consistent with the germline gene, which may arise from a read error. This CDR3 is CASSPEHLAKNIQYF. DNA for the CDR3: TGTGCCAGCAGTCCGGAACACCTAGCCAAAAACATTCAATACTTC. The chain recombines TRBV6-6 with TRBJ2-4; D is perhaps TRBD2 (5 bases). Germline V CDR1 and CDR2: MNHNY, SVGAGI (reference sequence). The CDR3 has 15 residues.

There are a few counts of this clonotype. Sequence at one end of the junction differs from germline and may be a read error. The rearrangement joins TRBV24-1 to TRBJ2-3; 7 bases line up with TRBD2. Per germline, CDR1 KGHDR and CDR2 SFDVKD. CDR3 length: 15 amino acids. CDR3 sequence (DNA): TGTGCCACTAGTGCGAAGGGAGGGTTGACAGATACGCAGTATTTT. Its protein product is CATSAKGGLTDTQYF.

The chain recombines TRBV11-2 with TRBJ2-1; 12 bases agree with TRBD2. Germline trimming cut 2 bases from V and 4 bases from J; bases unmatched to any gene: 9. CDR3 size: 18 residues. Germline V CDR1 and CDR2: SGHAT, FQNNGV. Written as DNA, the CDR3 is TGTGCCAGCAGCTTACTACTAGCGGGGGGAGGGATATACAATGAGCAGTTCTTC. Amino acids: CASSLLLAGGGIYNEQFF.

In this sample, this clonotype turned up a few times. CDR3 nucleotides: TGTGCCAGCAGCTTCCAGGGGGATGGCTACACCTTC. Amino acid sequence: CASSFQGDGYTF. This chain links TRBV13 with TRBJ1-2; 7 nucleotides match TRBD1. The germline gives CDR1 PRHDT, CDR2 FYEKMQ (reference sequence). Trimming cost V 3 bases and J 6 bases; bases outside gene matches: 1. The CDR3 length is 12 residues.

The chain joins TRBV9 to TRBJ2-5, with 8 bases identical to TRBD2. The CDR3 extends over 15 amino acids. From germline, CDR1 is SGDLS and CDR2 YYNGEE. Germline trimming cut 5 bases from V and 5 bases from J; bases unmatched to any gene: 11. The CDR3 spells CASSPPGGRRETQYF. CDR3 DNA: TGTGCCAGCAGTCCACCGGGGGGGCGACGGGAGACCCAGTACTTC.

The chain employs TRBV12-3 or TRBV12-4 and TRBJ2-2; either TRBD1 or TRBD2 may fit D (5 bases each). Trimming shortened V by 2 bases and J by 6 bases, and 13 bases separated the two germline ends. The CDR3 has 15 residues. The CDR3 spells CASSLTVGAAGELFF. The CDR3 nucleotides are TGTGCCAGCAGTTTAACCGTCGGGGCGGCCGGGGAGCTGTTTTTT.

The CDR3 loop reads CASSRGGGHSYNEQFF. DNA for the CDR3: TGTGCCAGCAGCCGGGGCGGGGGTCACTCCTACAATGAGCAGTTCTTC. The gene calls are TRBV7-2 and TRBJ2-1; 7 bases agree with TRBD2. In germline, CDR1 is SGHTA, CDR2 FQGNSA. The J segment lost 0 bases and the V segment lost 5 bases, leaving 7 bases of the junction unmatched. The CDR3 spans 16 residues.

The CDR3 sequence is CASSFDRFDGYTF. The CDR3 coding sequence is TGCGCCAGCAGCTTCGACAGATTCGATGGCTACACCTTC. The genes are TRBV5-1 and TRBJ1-2, with a tentative D call TRBD1 (5 bases). This CDR3 has 13 residues. Between the trimmed V and J ends, which lost 2 bases and 6 bases, there was a span of 11 bases. Per germline, CDR1 SGHRS and CDR2 YFSETQ. Full variable domain (remainder filled in from reference TRBV5-1 and TRBJ1-2): KAGVTQTPRYLIKTRGQQVTLSCSPISGHRSVSWYQQTPGQGLQFLFEYFSETQRNKGNFPGRFSGRQFSNSRSEMNVSTLELGDSALYLCASSFDRFDGYTFGSGTRLTVV.

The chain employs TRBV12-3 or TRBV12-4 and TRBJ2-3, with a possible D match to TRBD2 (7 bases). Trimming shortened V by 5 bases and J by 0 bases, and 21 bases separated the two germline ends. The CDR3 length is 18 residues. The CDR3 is CASSATHGGGDSTDTQYF. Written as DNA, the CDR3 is TGTGCCAGCAGTGCAACCCATGGAGGGGGGGACAGCACAGATACGCAGTATTTT.

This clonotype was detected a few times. The CDR3 spells CASMEPSVPDTQYF. The CDR3 DNA follows: TGCGCCAGCATGGAACCGAGCGTCCCTGATACGCAGTATTTT. The chain combines TRBV5-1 with TRBJ2-3, with D unclear. The germline V gene has CDR1 SGHRS and CDR2 YFSETQ. The CDR3 length is 14 residues. The ends were cut back, 6 bases at V and 6 bases at J, with 17 bases in the middle.

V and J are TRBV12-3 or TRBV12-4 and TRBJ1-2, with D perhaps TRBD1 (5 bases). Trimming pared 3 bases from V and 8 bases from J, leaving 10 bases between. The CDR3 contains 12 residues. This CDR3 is CASSFRGNGYTF. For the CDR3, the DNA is TGTGCCAGCAGTTTCCGGGGGAACGGCTACACCTTC.

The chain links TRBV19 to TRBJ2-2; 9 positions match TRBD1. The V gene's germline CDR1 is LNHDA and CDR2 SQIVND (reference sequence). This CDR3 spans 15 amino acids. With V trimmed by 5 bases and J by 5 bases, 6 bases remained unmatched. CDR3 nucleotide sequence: TGTGCCAGTAGTCCCCGGGACAGGGTGACCGGGGAGCTGTTTTTT. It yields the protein CASSPRDRVTGELFF.

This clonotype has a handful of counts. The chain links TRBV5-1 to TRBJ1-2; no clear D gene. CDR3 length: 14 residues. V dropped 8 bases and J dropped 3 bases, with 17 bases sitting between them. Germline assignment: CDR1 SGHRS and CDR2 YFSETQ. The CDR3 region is CASRLTFLHYGYTF. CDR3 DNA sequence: TGCGCCAGTCGCCTGACTTTTCTTCACTATGGCTACACCTTC. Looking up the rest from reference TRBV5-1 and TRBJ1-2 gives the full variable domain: KAGVTQTPRYLIKTRGQQVTLSCSPISGHRSVSWYQQTPGQGLQFLFEYFSETQRNKGNFPGRFSGRQFSNSRSEMNVSTLELGDSALYLCASRLTFLHYGYTFGSGTRLTVV.

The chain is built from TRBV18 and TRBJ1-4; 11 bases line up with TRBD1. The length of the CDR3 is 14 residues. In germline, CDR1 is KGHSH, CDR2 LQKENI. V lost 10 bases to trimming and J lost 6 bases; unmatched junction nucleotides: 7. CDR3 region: CATSEDRGHEKLFF. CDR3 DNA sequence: TGTGCCACTTCGGAGGACAGGGGGCATGAAAAACTGTTTTTT.

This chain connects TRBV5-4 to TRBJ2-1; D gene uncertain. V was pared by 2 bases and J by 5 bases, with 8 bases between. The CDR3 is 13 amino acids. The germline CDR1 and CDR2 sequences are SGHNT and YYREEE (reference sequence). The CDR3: CASSFRENNEQFF. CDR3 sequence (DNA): TGTGCCAGCAGCTTCAGAGAAAACAATGAGCAGTTCTTC.

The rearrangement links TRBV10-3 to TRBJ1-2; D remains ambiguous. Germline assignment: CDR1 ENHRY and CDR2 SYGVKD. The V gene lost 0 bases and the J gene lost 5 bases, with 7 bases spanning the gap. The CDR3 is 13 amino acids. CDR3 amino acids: CAISESIGYGYTF. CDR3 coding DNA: TGTGCCATCAGTGAGTCGATTGGGTATGGCTACACCTTC.

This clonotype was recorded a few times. The CDR3 coding sequence is TGCGCCAGCAGCCAGGGACAGGGGGTTACGGGGTATGGCTACACCTTC. Translated, it gives CASSQGQGVTGYGYTF. This chain connects TRBV4-1 to TRBJ1-2, with 11 bases that match TRBD1. This CDR3 comprises 16 residues. The germline CDR1 and CDR2 sequences are MGHRA and YSYEKL. V shed 3 bases, J shed 5 bases, and the junction held 8 bases outside the gene matches.